This T cell receptor beta chain was identified in a study of blood T cell repertoires in COVID-19. Study background: From T cells, B-cell-depleted T cells, or PBMCs came the material, which was cDNA or gDNA.

Study processing details: Estimation of nucleated cell counts was performed using reference gene primer amplification. Method: immunoSEQ multiplex PCR; TCRdb's copy keeps in-frame clones and lacks some. V and J calls and clone size come straight from that table; D and trimming were deduced from the DNA. The sample has 95,000 to 120,000 clones; about 88% are singletons. There are 16 residues in the CDR3. With 2 bases clipped from V and 2 bases from J, the junction kept 7 bases outside the gene matches. Per the germline V gene, CDR1 is SGDLS and CDR2 is YYNGEE. This receptor was obtained from a human donor in a cohort sampled during active COVID-19. Input material: peripheral blood. This chain joins TRBV9 and TRBJ1-2; TRBD1 matches at 9 bases. CDR3 DNA: TGTGCCAGCAGCGTGGGACAGGGCGAATTAAACTATGGCTACACCTTC. This translates into CASSVGQGELNYGYTF.